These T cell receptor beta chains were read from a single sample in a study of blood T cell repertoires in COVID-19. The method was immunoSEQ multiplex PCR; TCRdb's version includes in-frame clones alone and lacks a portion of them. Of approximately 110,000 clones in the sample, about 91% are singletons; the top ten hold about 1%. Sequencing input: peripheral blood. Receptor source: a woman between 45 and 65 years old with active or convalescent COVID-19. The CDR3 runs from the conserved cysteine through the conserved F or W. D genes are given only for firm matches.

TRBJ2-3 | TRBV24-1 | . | TGTGCCACCAGTGATCTGGACTGGTCAGATACGCAGTATTTT | CATSDLDWSDTQYF
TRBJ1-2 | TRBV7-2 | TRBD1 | TGTGCCAGCAGCTCCTCCCCCTTTTACAGGGGGCGCGGTGGCTACACCTTC | CASSSSPFYRGRGGYTF
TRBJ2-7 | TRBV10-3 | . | TGTGCCATCAGTGACAACTACGAGCAGTACTTC | CAISDNYEQYF
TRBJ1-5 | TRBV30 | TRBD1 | TGTGCCTTCAGGGGGCTGGGCAATCAGCCCCAGCATTTT | CAFRGLGNQPQHF
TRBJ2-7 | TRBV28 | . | TGTGCCAGCAGTTCTCTGCGAGCTCTCGAGCAGTACTTC | CASSSLRALEQYF
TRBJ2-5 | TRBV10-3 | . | TGTGCCATCAAGTTTAGACAGGAGGAAGAGACCCAGTACTTC | CAIKFRQEEETQYF
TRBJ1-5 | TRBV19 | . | TGTGCCAGTAGTATCCGGGTCAGACAGCCCCAGCATTTT | CASSIRVRQPQHF
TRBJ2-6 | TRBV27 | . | TGTGCCAGCTCACTCGCTGGGGCCAACGTCCTGACTTTC | CASSLAGANVLTF
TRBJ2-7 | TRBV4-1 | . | TGCGCCAGCAGCCAACAATTGAGTACAGATTACGAGCAGTACTTC | CASSQQLSTDYEQYF
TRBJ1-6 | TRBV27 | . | TGTGCCAGCAGTGACCGGGTTCCGATTAATTCACCCCTCCACTTT | CASSDRVPINSPLHF
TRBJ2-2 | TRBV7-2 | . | TGTGCCAGCAGCTTAGGGGACTTCACCGGGGAGCTGTTTTTT | CASSLGDFTGELFF
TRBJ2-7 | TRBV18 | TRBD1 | TGTGCCAGCTCACCAGGGACAGTATACGAGCAGTACTTC | CASSPGTVYEQYF
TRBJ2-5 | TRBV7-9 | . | TGTGCCAGCAGCTCGGTGGAGACCCAGTACTTC | CASSSVETQYF